The 25 T cell receptor beta chains below come from one sample, sequenced in a study of control samples from healthy donors and cancer patients. Generated by immunoSEQ multiplex PCR, the TCRdb table keeps only in-frame clones and is missing some. Among some 120,000 clones listed, more than 75% were seen once. Material for sequencing was blood. Receptors originate from a man younger than 30 in good health.

J is TRBJ1-1 and V is TRBV4-1, with 7 bases that match TRBD1. The CDR3 totals 15 residues. CDR1 and CDR2 from the germline V gene are MGHRA and YSYEKL. V lost 3 bases and J lost 1; bases outside the gene matches: 5. CDR3 DNA: TGCGCCAGCAGCCACCCCGACAGGGAGAACACTGAAGCTTTCTTT. It encodes CASSHPDRENTEAFF.

The CDR3 DNA is TGTGCCAGCAGCCCCCCGGCGGGAAGCCTAAGCCCAGATACGCAGTATTTT. This translates into CASSPPAGSLSPDTQYF. V is TRBV7-2 and J is TRBJ2-3; possibly TRBD2 for D (6 bases). V lost 5 bases and J 4 bases, leaving 22 bases between the germline ends. Germline V gives CDR1 SGHTA, CDR2 FQGNSA. The CDR3 spans 17 residues.

The rearrangement joins TRBV7-6 to TRBJ2-7; 10 bases align to TRBD2. V gave up 1 base and J gave up 6 bases; unmatched junction bases: 9. The CDR3 is 16 amino acids. Per the germline V gene, CDR1 is SGHVS and CDR2 is FNYEAQ. The DNA of the CDR3 is TGTGCCAGCAGCTTAGGGGCTAGCGGGAGCCGGGGCGAGCAGTACTTC. Its protein is CASSLGASGSRGEQYF.

The chain recombines TRBV4-2 with TRBJ2-6, with TRBD1 matching 11 bases. The germline V gene encodes CDR1 LGHNA and CDR2 YNFKEQ. Trimming at V came to 0 bases and at J to 1 base, leaving 5 bases not matched to a gene. This CDR3 region has 19 residues. CDR3 coding DNA: TGTGCCAGCAGCCAAGAAACCCGGGACAGGGGGTCTGGGGCCAACGTCCTGACTTTC. Translation gives CASSQETRDRGSGANVLTF.

The chain has TRBV5-6 and TRBJ2-6; D is ambiguous. This CDR3 has 13 residues. The V gene lost 5 bases and the J gene lost 3 bases, with 6 bases spanning the gap. Germline lookup yields CDR1 SGHDT and CDR2 YYEEEE. In nucleotides, the CDR3 is TGTGCCAGCAGGTCCTATGGGGCCAACGTCCTGACTTTC. Amino acids: CASRSYGANVLTF.

The V call is TRBV12-5, the J call TRBJ1-2; D may be TRBD1 (6 bases). This CDR3 contains 14 residues. Germline V gene lookup returns CDR1 LGHNT and CDR2 FRNRAP. V was shortened by 3 bases and J by 7 bases, with 15 bases between the two germline ends. This CDR3 reads CASGFPGGGSGYTF. The CDR3 region has the DNA TGTGCTAGTGGTTTCCCGGGGGGGGGCAGTGGCTACACCTTC.

This chain connects TRBV19 to TRBJ2-1; no clear D. V lost 3 bases and J 9 bases, leaving 6 bases between the germline ends. This CDR3 is 11 amino acids long. CDR1 and CDR2 (germline): LNHDA, SQIVND (reference sequence). CDR3 loop: CASSMETEQFF. The CDR3 DNA reads as TGTGCCAGTAGTATGGAAACTGAGCAGTTCTTC.

J is TRBJ1-4 and V is TRBV5-1; unclear D gene. This CDR3 contains 12 residues. CDR1 SGHRS and CDR2 YFSETQ come from the germline V gene. V was clipped by 5 bases and J by 8 bases, with 10 bases between them. The CDR3 is CASSSGLEKLFF. CDR3 DNA: TGCGCCAGCAGTTCCGGACTCGAAAAACTGTTTTTT. The whole variable domain, remainder taken from reference TRBV5-1 and TRBJ1-4, is KAGVTQTPRYLIKTRGQQVTLSCSPISGHRSVSWYQQTPGQGLQFLFEYFSETQRNKGNFPGRFSGRQFSNSRSEMNVSTLELGDSALYLCASSSGLEKLFFGSGTQLSVL.

This clone was counted only a few times. This chain uses TRBV15 with TRBJ1-5; D remains ambiguous. This CDR3 region has 14 residues. From germline, CDR1 is LNHNV and CDR2 YYDKDF (reference sequence). Trimming took off 3 bases at V and 7 bases at J, with 13 bases between the two ends. This chain's CDR3 is CATSRVDGVQPQHF. The CDR3 DNA reads as TGTGCCACCAGCAGGGTGGACGGGGTCCAGCCCCAGCATTTT.

V and J are TRBV24-1 and TRBJ2-7; the D gene could be TRBD1 or TRBD2 (5 bases each). CDR1 and CDR2 from the germline V gene are KGHDR and SFDVKD. This CDR3 is 13 amino acids long. The ends were cut back, 3 bases at V and 5 bases at J, with 10 bases in the middle. The CDR3 loop is CATSDAVGDEQYF. The CDR3 DNA reads TGTGCCACCAGTGATGCCGTGGGGGACGAGCAGTACTTC.

The chain combines TRBV5-1 with TRBJ2-1, with a weak D call TRBD2 (6 bases). Trimming removed 4 bases from V and 9 bases from J, with 23 bases in between. This CDR3 contains 16 residues. From germline, CDR1 is SGHRS and CDR2 YFSETQ. The CDR3 reads CASSRAGTQKNPEQFF. CDR3 nucleotides: TGCGCCAGCAGCAGGGCCGGGACTCAAAAAAACCCTGAGCAGTTCTTC.

This clone was seen a single time. This chain uses TRBV9 with TRBJ2-2; 7 positions agree with TRBD1. The J segment lost 3 bases and the V segment lost 3 bases, leaving 5 bases of the junction unmatched. The CDR3 loop spans 15 amino acids. The germline V gene encodes CDR1 SGDLS and CDR2 YYNGEE. CDR3 amino acids: CASSATGVHTGELFF. CDR3 in DNA: TGTGCCAGCAGCGCAACAGGGGTACACACCGGGGAGCTGTTTTTT.

The chain employs TRBV19 and TRBJ2-1; unclear D gene. Per the germline V gene, CDR1 is LNHDA and CDR2 is SQIVND (reference sequence). V was cut by 11 bases and J by 7 bases, with 12 bases left in between. The CDR3 spans 11 residues. CDR3 sequence: CASSLFNEQFF. The DNA for the CDR3 is TGTGCCTCTAGTCTATTTAATGAGCAGTTCTTC.

The chain has TRBV6-5 and TRBJ2-5; TRBD2 agrees at 15 bases. V shed 4 bases, J shed 5 bases, and the junction held 5 bases outside the gene matches. The germline gives CDR1 MNHEY, CDR2 SVGAGI. The CDR3 is 16 amino acids. CDR3 residues: CASSFSGLAGGETQYF. The CDR3 DNA reads TGTGCCAGCAGTTTCTCCGGACTAGCGGGAGGGGAGACCCAGTACTTC.

The chain combines TRBV2 with TRBJ2-1; 8 nucleotides align to TRBD1. The CDR3 is made up of 16 amino acids. Trimming took 7 bases from V and 2 from J; bases not matched to a gene: 10. CDR1 is SNHLY and CDR2 is FYNNEI in the germline V gene. The DNA for the CDR3 is TGTGCCAGCACTACTCAGGGGGCCAAAACCTACAATGAGCAGTTCTTC. As protein: CASTTQGAKTYNEQFF.

This clone came up a few times. The V and J genes are TRBV19 and TRBJ1-5, with 10 bases identical to TRBD1. Germline assignment: CDR1 LNHDA and CDR2 SQIVND (reference sequence). The CDR3 extends over 15 amino acids. After removal of 1 base from V and 7 bases from J, the junction contained 4 bases not matched to a gene. Here the CDR3 reads CASSIGDRGGQPQHF. The CDR3 nucleotides are TGTGCCAGTAGTATAGGGGACAGGGGTGGCCAGCCCCAGCATTTT.

The chain uses TRBV5-4 and TRBJ2-7; no reliable D call. The V and J ends lost 4 bases and 1 base respectively, with 9 bases between them. This CDR3 is built from 13 residues. Per germline, CDR1 SGHNT and CDR2 YYREEE (reference sequence). CDR3: CASSPGPSYEQYF. The CDR3 region has the DNA TGTGCCAGCAGCCCTGGACCGTCCTACGAGCAGTACTTC.

The V and J genes are TRBV18 and TRBJ1-4, with 7 bases lining up with TRBD1. This CDR3 comprises 14 residues. Germline V CDR1 and CDR2: KGHSH, LQKENI. With V trimmed by 3 bases and J by 8 bases, 6 bases remained unmatched. The CDR3: CASSPGGGWEKLFF. DNA for the CDR3: TGTGCCAGCTCACCGGGAGGGGGCTGGGAAAAACTGTTTTTT.

The V call is TRBV29-1, the J call TRBJ2-1, with D possibly matching TRBD1 (6 bases). Trimming cost V 0 bases and J 4 bases, with 19 bases left between them. This CDR3 is 17 amino acids long. Germline V gene lookup returns CDR1 SQVTM and CDR2 ANQGSEA. The CDR3, as DNA: TGCAGCGTTGAAGAAGAGGCCTTGATGGGGGCTTACAATGAGCAGTTCTTC. The encoded protein is CSVEEEALMGAYNEQFF.

This sequence joins TRBV30 and TRBJ2-5, with 9 bases matching TRBD2. Germline values: CDR1 GTSNPN, CDR2 SVGIG (reference sequence). The CDR3 totals 16 residues. The ends lost 3 bases at V and 5 bases at J; junction bases unmatched: 13. CDR3 in amino acids: CAWSEGGRALGETQYF. CDR3 bases: TGTGCCTGGAGCGAGGGCGGGAGGGCCTTGGGGGAGACCCAGTACTTC.

J is TRBJ2-5 and V is TRBV19; D may be TRBD2 (6 bases). With 3 bases removed from V and 5 bases from J, the gap between germline ends came to 10 bases. The V gene's germline CDR1 is LNHDA and CDR2 SQIVND (reference sequence). The CDR3 consists of 13 residues. Written as DNA, the CDR3 is TGTGCCAGTAGTATCCCAGGGAGGGAGACCCAGTACTTC. Protein sequence: CASSIPGRETQYF.

The gene calls are TRBV24-1 and TRBJ2-7; 8 bases map to TRBD1. With V trimmed by 2 bases and J by 4 bases, 3 bases remained unmatched. CDR3 length: 14 amino acids. From germline, CDR1 is KGHDR and CDR2 SFDVKD. The CDR3 sequence is CATSDSDRVYEQYF. CDR3 nucleotide sequence: TGTGCCACCAGTGATTCGGACAGGGTTTACGAGCAGTACTTC.

V is TRBV30 and J is TRBJ1-5, with TRBD1 matching 7 bases. This CDR3 has 15 amino acids. Per germline, CDR1 GTSNPN and CDR2 SVGIG (reference sequence). Losses at the gene ends were 3 bases for V and 3 bases for J; bases not matched to a gene: 8. For the CDR3, the DNA is TGTGCCTGGAGCCTCCCGGGACAGTACAATCAGCCCCAGCATTTT. Its protein product is CAWSLPGQYNQPQHF. Using reference TRBV30 and TRBJ1-5 for the parts outside the CDR3, the full variable domain is SQTIHQWPATLVQPVGSPLSLECTVEGTSNPNLYWYRQAAGRGLQLLFYSVGIGQISSEVPQNLSASRPQDRQFILSSKKLLLSDSGFYLCAWSLPGQYNQPQHFGDGTRLSIL.

This clone was picked up a small number of times. This chain links TRBV24-1 with TRBJ2-5; 7 bases are a match to TRBD2. This CDR3 is built from 16 residues. The germline V gene encodes CDR1 KGHDR and CDR2 SFDVKD. Unmatched junction bases numbered 7, after V lost 3 bases and J lost 1 base. DNA for the CDR3: TGTGCCACCAGTGATGCTCGGCCGGGGGGCCAAGAGACCCAGTACTTC. Protein product: CATSDARPGGQETQYF.

V and J are TRBV24-1 and TRBJ1-1, with unresolved D. V lost 1 base to trimming and J lost 6 bases, with 5 bases between them. Germline V gene data show CDR1 as KGHDR and CDR2 as SFDVKD. There are 12 residues in the CDR3. The CDR3 reads CATSDFNPEAFF. The DNA of the CDR3 is TGTGCCACCAGTGATTTTAACCCTGAAGCTTTCTTT.